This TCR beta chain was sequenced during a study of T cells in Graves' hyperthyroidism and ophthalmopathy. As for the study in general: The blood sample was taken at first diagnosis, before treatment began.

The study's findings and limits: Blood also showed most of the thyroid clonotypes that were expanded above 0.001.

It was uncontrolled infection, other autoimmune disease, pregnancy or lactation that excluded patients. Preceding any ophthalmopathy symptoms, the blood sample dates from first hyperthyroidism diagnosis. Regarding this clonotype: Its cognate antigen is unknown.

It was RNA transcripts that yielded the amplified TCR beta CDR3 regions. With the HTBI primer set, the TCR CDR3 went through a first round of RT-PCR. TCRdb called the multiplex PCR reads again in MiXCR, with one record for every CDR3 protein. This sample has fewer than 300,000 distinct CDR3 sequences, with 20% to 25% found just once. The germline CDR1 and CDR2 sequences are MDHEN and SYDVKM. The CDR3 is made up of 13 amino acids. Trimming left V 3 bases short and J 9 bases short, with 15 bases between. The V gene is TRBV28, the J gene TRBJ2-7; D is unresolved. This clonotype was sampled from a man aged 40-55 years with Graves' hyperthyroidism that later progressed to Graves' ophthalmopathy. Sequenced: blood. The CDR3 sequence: CASSFNWGFGQYF. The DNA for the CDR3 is TGTGCCAGCAGTTTTAACTGGGGATTCGGGCAGTACTTC.